This TCR beta chain was sequenced during a study of blood T cell repertoires in COVID-19. Study-level information: T cells, B-cell-depleted T cells, or PBMCs provided the cDNA or gDNA that served as material.

The CDR3 has 18 amino acids. Trimming took 1 base from V and 6 from J, leaving 19 bases between them. From germline, CDR1 is SGHVS and CDR2 FQNEAQ. As handled by the study authors: Cell counts per sample came from amplifying reference gene primers. Some clones are missing from TCRdb's copy, which holds only in-frame ones; the method was immunoSEQ multiplex PCR. For V, J and clone size, that table is used; D and trimming come from the DNA. In the table there are about 64,000 clones, roughly 88% of which are singletons. V is TRBV7-8 and J is TRBJ1-6; tentative D call: TRBD1 (5 bases). The TCR originated in a man aged 65 to 79 with acute or convalescent COVID-19. Sequencing used peripheral blood. DNA for the CDR3: TGTGCCAGCAGCTTAGAGATATCCTTAGGGGCGGCTAATTCACCCCTCCACTTT. It codes for CASSLEISLGAANSPLHF. Full variable domain (remainder filled in from reference TRBV7-8 and TRBJ1-6): GAGVSQSPRYKVAKRGQDVALRCDPISGHVSLFWYQQALGQGPEFLTYFQNEAQLDKSGLPSDRFFAERPEGSVSTLKIQRTQQEDSAVYLCASSLEISLGAANSPLHFGNGTRLTVT.